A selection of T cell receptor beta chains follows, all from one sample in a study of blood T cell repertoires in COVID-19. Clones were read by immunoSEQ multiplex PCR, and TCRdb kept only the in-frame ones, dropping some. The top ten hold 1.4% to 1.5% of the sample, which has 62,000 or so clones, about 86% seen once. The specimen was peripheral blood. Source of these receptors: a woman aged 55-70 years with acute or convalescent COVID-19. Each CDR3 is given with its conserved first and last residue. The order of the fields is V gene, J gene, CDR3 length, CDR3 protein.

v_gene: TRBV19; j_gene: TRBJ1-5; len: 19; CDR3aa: CASKPGAGGALVGNQPQHF
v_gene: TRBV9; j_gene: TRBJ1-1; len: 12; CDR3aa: CASSGTGVEAFF
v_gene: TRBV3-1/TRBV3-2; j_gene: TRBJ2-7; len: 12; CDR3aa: CASSQVPFEQYF
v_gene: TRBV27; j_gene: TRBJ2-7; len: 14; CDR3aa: CASRIGTGHYEQYF
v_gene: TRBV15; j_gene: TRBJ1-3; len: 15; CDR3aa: CATSRRQGNGNTIYF
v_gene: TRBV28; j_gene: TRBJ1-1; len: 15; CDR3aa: CASSFEVRTNTEAFF
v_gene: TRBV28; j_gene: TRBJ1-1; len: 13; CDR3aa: CASLSGPKREAFF
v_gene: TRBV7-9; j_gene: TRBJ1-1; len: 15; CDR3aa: CASSHGTGGRTEAFF
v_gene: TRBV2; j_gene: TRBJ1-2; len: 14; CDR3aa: CASRETGGNYGYTF
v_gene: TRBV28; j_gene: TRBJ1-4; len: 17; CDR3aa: CASSSYGQGVTNEKLFF
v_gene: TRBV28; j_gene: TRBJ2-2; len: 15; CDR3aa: CASREAGANTGELFF
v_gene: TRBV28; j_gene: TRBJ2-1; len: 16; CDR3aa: CASSLYADSYFNEQFF
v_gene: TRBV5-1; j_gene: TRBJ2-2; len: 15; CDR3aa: CASKPSLADTGELFF
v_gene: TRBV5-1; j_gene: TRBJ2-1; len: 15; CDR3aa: CASSPTSGRYNEQFF
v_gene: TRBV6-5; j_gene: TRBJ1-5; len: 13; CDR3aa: CASVRQDNQPQHF
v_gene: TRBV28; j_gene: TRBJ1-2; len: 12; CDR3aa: CASRSSGLDYTF
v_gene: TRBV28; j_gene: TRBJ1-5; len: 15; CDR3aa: CASSLSRGSNQPQHF
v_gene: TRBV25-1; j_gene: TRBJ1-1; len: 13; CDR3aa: CASRRGINTEAFF
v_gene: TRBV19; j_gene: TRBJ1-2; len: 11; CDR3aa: CASSISTSTAF
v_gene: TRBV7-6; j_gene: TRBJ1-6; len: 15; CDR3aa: CASSLTGIYNSPLHF
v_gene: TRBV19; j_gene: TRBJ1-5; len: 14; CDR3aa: CASSIDEVPQPQHF